Listed below are T cell receptor beta chains from one sample, sequenced in a study of T-cell reconstitution after alpha-beta-depleted transplantation in children. TCRdb redid the calling of the PCR reads with MiXCR, one entry per CDR3 protein. The data show a few hundred thousand distinct CDR3 sequences, around 15% seen once. The sequenced sample was PBMCs, mostly from graft donor cells, obtained 360 days after TCRalphabeta/CD19-depleted stem cell transplant. The receptors shown here come from a boy less than two years old who had a stem cell transplant for Wiskott-Aldrich syndrome, so the T cells may come from the graft donor. The CDR3 runs from the conserved cysteine through the conserved F or W. D genes are given only for firm matches.

TRBV29-1,TRBD2,CSAGTSKGNIQYF
TRBV29-1,TRBD2,CSAGLAGGEQFF
TRBV5-1,.,CASSLFLGTETQYF
TRBV28,.,CASSLPGRPFATQYF
TRBV7-2,.,CASSLDSWHNSPLHF
TRBV5-1,TRBD2,CASSLTTSGGAYWYEQFF
TRBV4-3,TRBD2,CASSQGRVTSGRERGTQYF
TRBV5-6,.,CASSFSVNTEAFF
TRBV28,TRBD1,CASSLGDRRFYEQYF
TRBV7-9,.,CASSLDRIQLVDTQYF
TRBV7-2,TRBD2,CASSPRVAGGDTQYF
TRBV7-8,.,CASSFIGAGTYNEQFF
TRBV12-3/TRBV12-4,TRBD2,CASSSPSPGLAGRSYNEQFF
TRBV29-1,.,CSVEDRPTGSPSTDTQYF
TRBV15,.,CATSRDRSYNEQFF
TRBV20-1,TRBD1,CSAEGTGPYNEQFF
TRBV12-3/TRBV12-4,TRBD1,CASSRQGSRNEQFF
TRBV10-3,TRBD1,CAISTGAPGTRSLEYF
TRBV5-1,TRBD2,CASSLGLAVSTDTQYF
TRBV27,.,CASSLSWGRRGYEQYF
TRBV12-3/TRBV12-4,.,CASMGRTDTQYF
TRBV6-5,TRBD1,CASSYSSPGQVNTGELFF
TRBV27,TRBD2,CASSSLGGEGFYEQYF
TRBV27,.,CASSSGNEQFF
TRBV6-1,TRBD2,CASRRGVLAGVWDEQFF
TRBV5-1,.,CASSPAWATGELFF
TRBV4-3,.,CASSLQVYGNTIYF
TRBV7-6,.,CASSRGQLDEQFF
TRBV13,TRBD1,CASSSRQGSKNIQYF